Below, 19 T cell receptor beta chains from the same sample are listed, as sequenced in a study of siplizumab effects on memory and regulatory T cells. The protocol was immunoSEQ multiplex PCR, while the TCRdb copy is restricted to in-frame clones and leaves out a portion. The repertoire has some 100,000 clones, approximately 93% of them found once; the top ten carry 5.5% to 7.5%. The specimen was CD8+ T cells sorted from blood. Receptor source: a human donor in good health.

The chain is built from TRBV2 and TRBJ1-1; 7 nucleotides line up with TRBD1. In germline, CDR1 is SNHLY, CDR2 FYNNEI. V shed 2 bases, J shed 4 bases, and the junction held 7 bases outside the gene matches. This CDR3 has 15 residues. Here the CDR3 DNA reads TGTGCCAGCAGTGAACCCCCAGGGGGAGGCACTGAAGCTTTCTTT. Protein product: CASSEPPGGGTEAFF.

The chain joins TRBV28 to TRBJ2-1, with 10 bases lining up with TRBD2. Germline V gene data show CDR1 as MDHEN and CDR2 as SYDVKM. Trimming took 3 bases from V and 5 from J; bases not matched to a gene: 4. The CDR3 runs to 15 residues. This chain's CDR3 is CASSLLLAGDNEQFF. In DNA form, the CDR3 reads TGTGCCAGCAGTTTGCTTCTAGCGGGGGACAATGAGCAGTTCTTC. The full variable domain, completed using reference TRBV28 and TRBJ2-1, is DVKVTQSSRYLVKRTGEKVFLECVQDMDHENMFWYRQDPGLGLRLIYFSYDVKMKEKGDIPEGYSVSREKKERFSLILESASTNQTSMYLCASSLLLAGDNEQFFGPGTRLTVL.

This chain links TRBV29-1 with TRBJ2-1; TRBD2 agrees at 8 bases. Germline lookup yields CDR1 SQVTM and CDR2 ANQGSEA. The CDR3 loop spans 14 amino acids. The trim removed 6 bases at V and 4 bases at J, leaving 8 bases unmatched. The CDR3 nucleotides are TGCAGCGTGAGCGGGAGTCGATTTTACAATGAGCAGTTCTTC. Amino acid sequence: CSVSGSRFYNEQFF.

For the CDR3, the DNA is TGTGCCTGCGATGACAGGGGGACCGGGGAGCTGTTTTTT. Translating it yields CACDDRGTGELFF. V usage is TRBV30 and J usage is TRBJ2-2; TRBD1 matches at 9 bases. This CDR3 region has 13 residues. Germline CDR1 is GTSNPN and CDR2 is SVGIG (reference sequence). Trimming took 6 bases from V and 5 from J; bases not matched to a gene: 4. The entire variable domain, with the rest obtained from reference TRBV30 and TRBJ2-2, is as follows: SQTIHQWPATLVQPVGSPLSLECTVEGTSNPNLYWYRQAAGRGLQLLFYSVGIGQISSEVPQNLSASRPQDRQFILSSKKLLLSDSGFYLCACDDRGTGELFFGEGSRLTVL.

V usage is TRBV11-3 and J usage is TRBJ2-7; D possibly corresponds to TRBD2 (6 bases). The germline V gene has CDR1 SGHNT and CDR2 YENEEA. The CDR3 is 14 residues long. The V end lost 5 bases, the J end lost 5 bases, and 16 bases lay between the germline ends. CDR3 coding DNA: TGTGCCAGCAGCACCGGCGGAGGGCCGAACGAGCAGTACTTC. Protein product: CASSTGGGPNEQYF.

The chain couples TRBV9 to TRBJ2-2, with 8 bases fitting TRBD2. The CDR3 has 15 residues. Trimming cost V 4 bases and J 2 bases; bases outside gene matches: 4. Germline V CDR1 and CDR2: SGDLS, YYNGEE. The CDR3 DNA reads TGTGCCAGCAGCACCACTAGCGGAAACACCGGGGAGCTGTTTTTT. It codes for CASSTTSGNTGELFF.

Written as DNA, the CDR3 is TGCAGCGTTGATCTGCCGGGACAGGGAAGTTTGGACATTCAGTACTTC. It codes for CSVDLPGQGSLDIQYF. This chain uses TRBV29-1 with TRBJ2-4; TRBD1 agrees at 9 bases. The germline gives CDR1 SQVTM, CDR2 ANQGSEA. With V trimmed by 3 bases and J by 8 bases, 14 bases remained unmatched. The length of the CDR3 is 16 residues.

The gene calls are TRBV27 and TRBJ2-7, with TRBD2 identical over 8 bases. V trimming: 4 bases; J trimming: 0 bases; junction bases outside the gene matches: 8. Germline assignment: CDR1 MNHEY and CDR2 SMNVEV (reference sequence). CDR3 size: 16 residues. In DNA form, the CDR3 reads TGTGCCAGCAGTTCACATAGCGGGGCCGCCTCCTACGAGCAGTACTTC. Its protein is CASSSHSGAASYEQYF.

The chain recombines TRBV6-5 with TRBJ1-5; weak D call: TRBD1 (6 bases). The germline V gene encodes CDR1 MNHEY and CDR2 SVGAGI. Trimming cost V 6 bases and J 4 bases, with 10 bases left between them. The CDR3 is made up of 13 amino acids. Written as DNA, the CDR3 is TGTGCCAGCAGCCCCGACAGGAATCAGCCCCAGCATTTT. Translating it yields CASSPDRNQPQHF.

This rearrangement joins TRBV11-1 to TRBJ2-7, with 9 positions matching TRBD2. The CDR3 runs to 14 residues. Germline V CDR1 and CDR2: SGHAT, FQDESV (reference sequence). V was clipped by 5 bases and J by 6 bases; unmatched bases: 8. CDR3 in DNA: TGTGCCAGCAGCCGAACCGGGACTAGCATCGAGCAGTACTTC. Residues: CASSRTGTSIEQYF.

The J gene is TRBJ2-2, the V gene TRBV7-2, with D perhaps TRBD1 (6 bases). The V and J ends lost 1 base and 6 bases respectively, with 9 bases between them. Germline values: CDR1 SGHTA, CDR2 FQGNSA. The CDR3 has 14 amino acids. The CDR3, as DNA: TGTGCCAGCAGCTTAGGTTGGGGGCCCGGGGAGCTGTTTTTT. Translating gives CASSLGWGPGELFF.

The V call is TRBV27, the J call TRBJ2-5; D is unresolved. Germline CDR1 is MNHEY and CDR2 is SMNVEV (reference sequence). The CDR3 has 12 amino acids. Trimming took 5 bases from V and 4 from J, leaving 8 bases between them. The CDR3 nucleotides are TGTGCCAGCAGTGACGAAGGAGAGACCCAGTACTTC. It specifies CASSDEGETQYF.

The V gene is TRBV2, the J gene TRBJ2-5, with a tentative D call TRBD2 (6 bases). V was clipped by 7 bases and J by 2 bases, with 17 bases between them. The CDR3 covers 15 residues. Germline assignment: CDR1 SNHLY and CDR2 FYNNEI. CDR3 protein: CASNSAGLPQETQYF. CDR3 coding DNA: TGTGCCAGCAATTCGGCGGGGCTCCCTCAAGAGACCCAGTACTTC.

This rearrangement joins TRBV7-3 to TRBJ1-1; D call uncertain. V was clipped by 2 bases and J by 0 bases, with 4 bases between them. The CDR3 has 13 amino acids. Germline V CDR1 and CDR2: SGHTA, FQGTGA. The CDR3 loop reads CASSLSLNTEAFF. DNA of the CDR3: TGTGCCAGCAGCTTATCCCTGAACACTGAAGCTTTCTTT.

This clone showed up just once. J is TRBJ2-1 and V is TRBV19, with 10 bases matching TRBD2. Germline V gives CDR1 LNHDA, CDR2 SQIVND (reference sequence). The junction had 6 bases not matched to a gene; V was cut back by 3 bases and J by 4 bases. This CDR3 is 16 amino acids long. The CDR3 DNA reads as TGTGCCAGTAGTATTGTAAGCGGGAGGGCTTACAATGAGCAGTTCTTC. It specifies CASSIVSGRAYNEQFF.

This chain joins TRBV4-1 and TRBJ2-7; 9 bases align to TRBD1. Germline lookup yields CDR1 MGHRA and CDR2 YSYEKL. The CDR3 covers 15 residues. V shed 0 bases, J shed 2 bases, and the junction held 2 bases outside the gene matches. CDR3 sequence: CASSQDWTGAYEQYF. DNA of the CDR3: TGCGCCAGCAGCCAAGACTGGACAGGGGCCTACGAGCAGTACTTC.

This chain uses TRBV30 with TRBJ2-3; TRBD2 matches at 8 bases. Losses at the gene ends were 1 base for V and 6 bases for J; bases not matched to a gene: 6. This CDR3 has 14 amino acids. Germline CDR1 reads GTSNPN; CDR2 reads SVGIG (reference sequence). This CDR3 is CAWSESGGGDTQYF. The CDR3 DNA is TGTGCCTGGAGTGAAAGCGGGGGTGGGGATACGCAGTATTTT.

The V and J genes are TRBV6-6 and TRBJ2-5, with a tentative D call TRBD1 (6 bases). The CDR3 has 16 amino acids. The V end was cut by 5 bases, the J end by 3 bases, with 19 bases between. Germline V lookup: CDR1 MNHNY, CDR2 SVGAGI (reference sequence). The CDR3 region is CASSQMTGPSEETQYF. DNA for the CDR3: TGTGCCAGCAGTCAAATGACAGGTCCGTCAGAAGAGACCCAGTACTTC.

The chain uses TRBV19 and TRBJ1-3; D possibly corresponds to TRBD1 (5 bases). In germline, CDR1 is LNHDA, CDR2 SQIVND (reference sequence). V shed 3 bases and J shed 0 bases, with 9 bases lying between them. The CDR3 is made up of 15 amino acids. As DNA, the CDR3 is TGTGCCAGTAGTATCGCGGGGGGCTCTGGAAACACCATATATTTT. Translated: CASSIAGGSGNTIYF.